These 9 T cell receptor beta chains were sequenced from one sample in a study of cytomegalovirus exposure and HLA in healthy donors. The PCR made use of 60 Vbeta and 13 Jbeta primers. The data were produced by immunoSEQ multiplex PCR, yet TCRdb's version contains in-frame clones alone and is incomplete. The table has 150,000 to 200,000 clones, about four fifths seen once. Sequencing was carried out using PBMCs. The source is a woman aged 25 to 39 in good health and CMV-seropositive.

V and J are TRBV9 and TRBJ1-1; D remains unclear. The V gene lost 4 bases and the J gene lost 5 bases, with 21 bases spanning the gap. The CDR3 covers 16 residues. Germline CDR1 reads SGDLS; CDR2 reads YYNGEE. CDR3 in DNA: TGTGCCAGCAGCCCCTTCTTAGGCGAGGGAGGGACTGAAGCTTTCTTT. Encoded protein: CASSPFLGEGGTEAFF.

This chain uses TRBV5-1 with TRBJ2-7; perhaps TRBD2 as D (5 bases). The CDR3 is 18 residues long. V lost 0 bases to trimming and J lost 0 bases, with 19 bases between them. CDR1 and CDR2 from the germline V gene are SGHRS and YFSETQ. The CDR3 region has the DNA TGCGCCAGCAGCTTGGTTACCGGGTTCGGGGTAAGCTCCTACGAGCAGTACTTC. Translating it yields CASSLVTGFGVSSYEQYF.

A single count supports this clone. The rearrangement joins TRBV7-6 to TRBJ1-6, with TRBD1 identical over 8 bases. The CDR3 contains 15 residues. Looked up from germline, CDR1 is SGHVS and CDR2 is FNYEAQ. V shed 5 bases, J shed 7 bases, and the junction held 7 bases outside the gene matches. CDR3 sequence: CASSQTGTGNSPLHF. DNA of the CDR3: TGTGCCAGCAGCCAAACCGGGACAGGCAATTCACCCCTCCACTTT.

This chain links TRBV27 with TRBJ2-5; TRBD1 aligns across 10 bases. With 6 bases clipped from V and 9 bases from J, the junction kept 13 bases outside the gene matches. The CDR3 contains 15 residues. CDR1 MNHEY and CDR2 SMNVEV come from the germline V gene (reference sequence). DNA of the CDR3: TGTGCCAGCAGCGAGGCGGGACAGGGGACAGGGGCCCAGTACTTC. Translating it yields CASSEAGQGTGAQYF.

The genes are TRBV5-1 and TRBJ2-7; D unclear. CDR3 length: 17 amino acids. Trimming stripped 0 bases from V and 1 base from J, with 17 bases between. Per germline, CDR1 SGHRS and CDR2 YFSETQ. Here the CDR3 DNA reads TGCGCCAGCAGCTTGGGGTCTGGGTCAGGCCCTTCCTACGAGCAGTACTTC. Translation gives CASSLGSGSGPSYEQYF.

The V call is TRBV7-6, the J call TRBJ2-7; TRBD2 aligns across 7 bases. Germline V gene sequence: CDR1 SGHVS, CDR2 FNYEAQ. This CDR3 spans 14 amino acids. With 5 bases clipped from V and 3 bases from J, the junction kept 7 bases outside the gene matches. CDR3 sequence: CASSPKRDLYEQYF. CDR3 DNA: TGTGCCAGCAGCCCCAAGCGGGACCTCTACGAGCAGTACTTC.

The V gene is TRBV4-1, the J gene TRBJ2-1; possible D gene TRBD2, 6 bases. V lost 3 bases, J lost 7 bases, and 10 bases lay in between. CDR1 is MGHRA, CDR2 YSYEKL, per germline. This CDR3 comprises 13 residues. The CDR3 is CASSQGGWNEQFF. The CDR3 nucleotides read TGCGCCAGCAGCCAGGGAGGTTGGAATGAGCAGTTCTTC.

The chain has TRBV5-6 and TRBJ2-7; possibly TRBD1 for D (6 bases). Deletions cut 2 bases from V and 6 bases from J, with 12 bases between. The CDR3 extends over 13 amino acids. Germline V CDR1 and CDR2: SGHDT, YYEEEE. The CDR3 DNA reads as TGTGCCAGCAGCTTCAGGGGCCGGGGCGAGCAGTACTTC. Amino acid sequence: CASSFRGRGEQYF.

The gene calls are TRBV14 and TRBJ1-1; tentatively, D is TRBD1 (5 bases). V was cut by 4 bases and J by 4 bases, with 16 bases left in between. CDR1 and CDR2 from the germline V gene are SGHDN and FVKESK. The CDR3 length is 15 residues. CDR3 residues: CASSLNAAGGTEAFF. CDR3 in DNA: TGTGCCAGCAGCCTGAACGCCGCCGGGGGCACTGAAGCTTTCTTT.